Listed below are T cell receptor beta chains from one sample, sequenced in a study of shared clonotypes between healthy human individuals. Only in-frame clones appear in the TCRdb table, and some are missing; sequencing was by immunoSEQ multiplex PCR. This sample has 2 million to 3 million clones, with roughly 93% found just once. Sequenced material: naive CD4+ T cells from PBMCs. The receptor set was obtained from a man aged 18 to 30 in good health. Some clones in this sample may be carry-over from other donors' samples. The CDR3 runs from the conserved cysteine through the conserved F or W. The D gene is left open where the match is weak. A clone size is listed for some rows: how often the clone was seen (once, few, many), or a class if it is expanded.

clone size	V gene	J gene	D gene	CDR3 protein	CDR3 DNA
.	TRBV2	TRBJ2-7	.	CASSEERGYEQYF	TGTGCCAGCAGTGAGGAAAGGGGCTACGAGCAGTACTTC
.	TRBV5-1	TRBJ2-1	TRBD2	CASSLEFSGTYNEQFF	TGCGCCAGCAGCTTGGAATTTAGCGGGACCTACAATGAGCAGTTCTTC
.	TRBV7-9	TRBJ2-2	.	CASSLYPRRTGELFF	TGTGCCAGCAGCTTATACCCTAGGAGGACCGGGGAGCTGTTTTTT
.	TRBV5-6	TRBJ1-2	.	CASSSNGQRYGYTF	TGTGCCAGCAGCTCGAATGGACAGCGCTATGGCTACACCTTC
.	TRBV6-1	TRBJ1-2	.	CASRVQGYGYTF	TGTGCCAGCAGGGTACAGGGCTATGGCTACACCTTC
.	TRBV29-1	TRBJ2-3	.	CSVDGYTDTQYF	TGCAGCGTTGACGGGTACACAGATACGCAGTATTTT
.	TRBV27	TRBJ2-1	TRBD2	CASSLLSGGRAGGNYNEQFF	TGTGCCAGCAGTTTATTAAGTGGCGGGAGGGCCGGAGGGAATTACAATGAGCAGTTCTTC
.	TRBV5-6	TRBJ2-2	.	CASSPIGLTGELFF	TGTGCCAGCAGCCCCATTGGACTCACCGGGGAGCTGTTTTTT
.	TRBV5-4	TRBJ2-5	.	CASSLSGKETQYF	TGTGCCAGCAGCTTGTCAGGGAAAGAGACCCAGTACTTC
.	TRBV18	TRBJ2-7	.	CASSTTRGPYEQYF	TGTGCCAGCTCAACTACCCGGGGCCCATACGAGCAGTACTTC
.	TRBV28	TRBJ2-7	.	CASSSPPGVVSYEQYF	TGTGCCAGCAGTTCCCCCCCCGGGGTGGTCTCCTACGAGCAGTACTTC
.	TRBV5-6	TRBJ1-1	.	CASSPPARTMNTEAFF	TGTGCCAGCAGCCCCCCGGCGCGGACCATGAACACTGAAGCTTTCTTT
.	TRBV5-1	TRBJ2-5	.	CASSSSQETQYF	TGCGCCAGCAGTAGCAGCCAAGAGACCCAGTACTTC
.	TRBV28	TRBJ1-1	.	CASSFPGTEAFF	TGTGCCAGCAGTTTTCCGGGGACTGAAGCTTTCTTT
.	TRBV19	TRBJ1-2	TRBD1	CASSPGTGYGYTF	TGTGCCAGTAGTCCCGGGACAGGGTACGGCTACACCTTC
.	TRBV7-9	TRBJ2-1	.	CASSFPGQGSYNEQFF	TGTGCCAGCAGCTTTCCGGGCCAGGGCTCCTACAATGAGCAGTTCTTC
.	TRBV6-9	TRBJ1-2	.	CASSSSLASYGYTF	TGTGCCAGCAGTTCAAGCCTCGCCTCCTATGGCTACACCTTC
.	TRBV28	TRBJ1-5	.	CASSLGPQSNQPQHF	TGTGCCAGCAGTTTGGGCCCCCAGAGCAATCAGCCCCAGCATTTT
.	TRBV5-1	TRBJ2-7	.	CASSDQYEQYF	TGCGCCAGCAGCGATCAATACGAGCAGTACTTC
.	TRBV7-9	TRBJ2-2	.	CASSSRRAGNTGELFF	TGTGCCAGCAGCTCCAGGAGAGCGGGGAACACCGGGGAGCTGTTTTTT
.	TRBV2	TRBJ1-1	.	CASDYRENTEAFF	TGTGCCAGCGACTACAGGGAGAACACTGAAGCTTTCTTT
.	TRBV4-2	TRBJ2-7	.	CASSQERRQYF	TGTGCCAGCAGCCAAGAGAGGAGGCAGTACTTC
.	TRBV5-1	TRBJ2-2	TRBD2	CASSLAPLAGNTGELFF	TGCGCCAGCAGCTTGGCCCCACTAGCGGGGAACACCGGGGAGCTGTTTTTT
.	TRBV27	TRBJ2-2	TRBD2	CASRPSGRTNTGELFF	TGTGCCAGCAGACCTAGCGGGAGGACGAACACCGGGGAGCTGTTTTTT
.	TRBV7-9	TRBJ1-5	.	CASSSAGHQPQHF	TGTGCCAGCAGCTCAGCAGGGCATCAGCCCCAGCATTTT
.	TRBV12-5	TRBJ2-1	TRBD1	CASGEGTGAHNEQFF	TGTGCTAGTGGGGAGGGGACAGGGGCCCACAATGAGCAGTTCTTC
.	TRBV28	TRBJ2-3	TRBD2	CASSLWTSGEDTQYF	TGTGCCAGCAGTTTATGGACTAGCGGGGAAGATACGCAGTATTTT
.	TRBV10-3	TRBJ2-7	TRBD1	CAIRSQGADEQYF	TGTGCCATCCGATCACAGGGGGCGGACGAGCAGTACTTC
.	TRBV7-2	TRBJ2-7	TRBD2	CASSLARVAGGKFFF	TGTGCCAGCAGCTTAGCGCGGGTAGCGGGAGGGAAATTTTTCTTC
.	TRBV29-1	TRBJ2-5	.	CSTSGAQETQYF	TGCAGCACCTCAGGGGCCCAAGAGACCCAGTACTTC
.	TRBV7-2	TRBJ2-2	TRBD2	CASSLTSGIWTGELFF	TGTGCCAGCAGCTTGACTAGCGGGATTTGGACCGGGGAGCTGTTTTTT
.	TRBV30	TRBJ1-5	.	CAWSDPTRGNQPQHF	TGTGCCTGGAGTGACCCCACAAGGGGCAATCAGCCCCAGCATTTT
.	TRBV10-3	TRBJ1-2	TRBD1	CAILRGDSPTKNYGYTF	TGTGCCATCCTCCGAGGGGACAGCCCTACTAAAAACTATGGCTACACCTTC
.	TRBV27	TRBJ2-2	.	CASSFLAGELFF	TGTGCCAGCAGTTTTTTGGCCGGGGAGCTGTTTTTT
.	TRBV4-1	TRBJ2-7	TRBD2	CARGRLAGENYEQYF	TGCGCGCGCGGGAGACTAGCGGGAGAGAACTACGAGCAGTACTTC
.	TRBV7-8	TRBJ2-7	TRBD1	CASSPGQGVVYEQYF	TGTGCCAGCAGCCCAGGACAGGGGGTAGTCTACGAGCAGTACTTC
.	TRBV30	TRBJ2-7	TRBD2	CAWGPGTSSGEQYF	TGTGCCTGGGGCCCCGGGACTAGCTCCGGGGAGCAGTACTTC
.	TRBV30	TRBJ1-2	.	CAWQQDNYGYTF	TGTGCCTGGCAACAGGATAACTATGGCTACACCTTC
.	TRBV30	TRBJ1-1	.	CAWSETRGTEAFF	TGTGCCTGGAGTGAGACAAGGGGGACTGAAGCTTTCTTT
.	TRBV5-6	TRBJ2-7	.	CASCLYERKSSEQYF	TGTGCCAGCTGCCTATATGAACGTAAATCTAGCGAGCAGTACTTC
.	TRBV19	TRBJ1-2	.	CASSKGGIGGYTF	TGTGCCAGTAGCAAGGGGGGGATCGGTGGCTACACCTTC
.	TRBV18	TRBJ1-2	.	CASSPPAAGFYGYTF	TGTGCCAGCTCACCACCGGCGGCAGGGTTCTATGGCTACACCTTC
.	TRBV4-2	TRBJ2-1	.	CASSQDRPEDEQFF	TGTGCCAGCAGCCAAGATCGTCCAGAGGACGAGCAGTTCTTC
.	TRBV5-1	TRBJ2-5	.	CASSLMAGQQETQYF	TGCGCCAGCAGCTTGATGGCGGGACAGCAAGAGACCCAGTACTTC
few	TRBV7-2	TRBJ1-1	TRBD1	CASSPTGGKGTEAFF	TGTGCCAGCAGCCCGACAGGGGGGAAGGGGACTGAAGCTTTCTTT
once	TRBV19	TRBJ2-5	.	CASSMGPQETQYF	TGTGCCAGTAGTATGGGACCCCAAGAGACCCAGTACTTC
.	TRBV4-2	TRBJ2-3	TRBD1	CASSQAPGQGAGDTQYF	TGTGCCAGCAGCCAGGCTCCGGGACAGGGGGCAGGAGATACGCAGTATTTT
.	TRBV18	TRBJ2-5	TRBD1	CASSPLTGRETQYF	TGTGCCAGCTCACCCTTGACAGGGCGAGAGACCCAGTACTTC
.	TRBV5-1	TRBJ2-7	TRBD2	CASSLGPVGGLASYEQYF	TGCGCCAGCAGCTTGGGCCCGGTTGGGGGACTAGCTTCCTACGAGCAGTACTTC
.	TRBV5-1	TRBJ2-3	TRBD2	CASSLAGDPDTQYF	TGCGCCAGCTCACTAGCGGGAGACCCAGATACGCAGTATTTT
once	TRBV7-2	TRBJ2-5	TRBD2	CASSPRAGGEETQYF	TGTGCCAGCAGCCCCAGAGCGGGAGGCGAAGAGACCCAGTACTTC
.	TRBV6-5	TRBJ1-5	.	CASSYGRPGTQPQHF	TGTGCCAGCAGTTATGGGCGACCCGGGACTCAGCCCCAGCATTTT
.	TRBV5-4	TRBJ2-1	TRBD2	CASSPGGSASGNEQFF	TGTGCCAGCAGCCCCGGAGGCTCGGCTAGCGGGAATGAGCAGTTCTTC